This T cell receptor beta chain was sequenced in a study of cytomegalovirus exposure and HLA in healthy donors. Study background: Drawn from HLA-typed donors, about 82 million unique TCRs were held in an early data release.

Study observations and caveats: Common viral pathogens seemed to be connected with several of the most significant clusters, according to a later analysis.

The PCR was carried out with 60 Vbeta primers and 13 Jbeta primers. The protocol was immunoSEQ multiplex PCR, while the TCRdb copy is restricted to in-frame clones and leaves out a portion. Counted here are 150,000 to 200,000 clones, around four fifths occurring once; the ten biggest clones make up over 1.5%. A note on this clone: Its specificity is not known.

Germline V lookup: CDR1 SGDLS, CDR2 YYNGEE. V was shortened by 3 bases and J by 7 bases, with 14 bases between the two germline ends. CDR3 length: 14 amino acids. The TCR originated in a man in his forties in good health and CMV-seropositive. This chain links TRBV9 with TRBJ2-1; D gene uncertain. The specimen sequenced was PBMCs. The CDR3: CASSAPAGLNEQFF. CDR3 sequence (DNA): TGTGCCAGCAGCGCCCCCGCCGGTTTGAATGAGCAGTTCTTC.